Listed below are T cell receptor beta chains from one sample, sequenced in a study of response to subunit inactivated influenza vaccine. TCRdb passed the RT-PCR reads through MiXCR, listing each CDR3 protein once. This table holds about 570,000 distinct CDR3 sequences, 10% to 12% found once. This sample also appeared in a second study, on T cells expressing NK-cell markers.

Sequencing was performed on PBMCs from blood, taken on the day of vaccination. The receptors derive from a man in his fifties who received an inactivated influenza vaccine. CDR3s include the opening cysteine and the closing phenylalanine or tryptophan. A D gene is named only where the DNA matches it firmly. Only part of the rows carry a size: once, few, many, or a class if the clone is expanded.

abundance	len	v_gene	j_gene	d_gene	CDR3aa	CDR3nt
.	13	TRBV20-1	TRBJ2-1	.	CSAPPTGYDEQFF	TGCAGTGCTCCCCCCACGGGATACGATGAGCAGTTCTTC
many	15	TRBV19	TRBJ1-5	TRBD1	CASSPGTGGQQPQHF	TGTGCCAGTAGTCCAGGGACAGGGGGTCAACAGCCCCAGCATTTT
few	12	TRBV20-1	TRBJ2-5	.	CSAWRGQETQYF	TGCAGCGCCTGGAGGGGGCAAGAGACCCAGTACTTC
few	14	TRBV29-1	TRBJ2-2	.	CSGAASANTGELFF	TGCAGCGGGGCGGCTAGCGCGAACACCGGGGAGCTGTTTTTT
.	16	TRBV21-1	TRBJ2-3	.	CASSNWQPVWEDTQYF	TGTGCCAGCAGCAATTGGCAGCCGGTTTGGGAAGATACGCAGTATTTT
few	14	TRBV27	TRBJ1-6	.	CASSFQKLNSPLHF	TGTGCCAGCAGTTTCCAGAAACTCAATTCACCCCTCCACTTT
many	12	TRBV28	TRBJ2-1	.	CASSSSWGEQFF	TGTGCCAGCAGTTCTAGCTGGGGGGAGCAGTTCTTC
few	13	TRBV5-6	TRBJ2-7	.	CASSLDTNYEQYF	TGTGCCAGCAGCTTGGACACTAACTACGAGCAGTACTTC
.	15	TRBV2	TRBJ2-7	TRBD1	CASSGYRGPSYEQYF	TGTGCCAGCAGTGGGTACAGGGGGCCTTCCTACGAGCAGTACTTC
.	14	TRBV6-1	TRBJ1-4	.	CASMRVGFYEKLFF	TGTGCCAGCATGAGGGTTGGCTTCTACGAAAAACTGTTTTTT
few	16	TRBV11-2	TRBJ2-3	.	CASSLGGTLGTDTQYF	TGTGCCAGCAGCTTAGGGGGGACATTAGGCACAGATACGCAGTATTTT
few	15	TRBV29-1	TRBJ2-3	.	CSVEDRSYSTDTQYF	TGCAGCGTTGAAGATCGGAGTTATAGCACAGATACGCAGTATTTT
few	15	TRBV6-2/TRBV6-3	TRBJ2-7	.	CASSSQGTFSYEQYF	TGTGCCAGCAGCTCACAGGGAACCTTCTCCTACGAGCAGTACTTC
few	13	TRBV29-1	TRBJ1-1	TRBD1	CSVRTGGMTEAFF	TGCAGCGTGCGGACAGGGGGCATGACTGAAGCTTTCTTT
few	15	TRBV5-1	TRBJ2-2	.	CASSSRPTNTGELFF	TGCGCCAGCAGCTCCCGACCAACGAACACCGGGGAGCTGTTTTTT
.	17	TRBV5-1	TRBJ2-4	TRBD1	CASSHGGQGAAKNIQYF	TGCGCCAGCAGCCATGGGGGACAGGGGGCGGCCAAAAACATTCAGTACTTC
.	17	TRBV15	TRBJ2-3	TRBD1	CATSSEGTVLSTDTQYF	TGTGCCACCAGCAGTGAGGGGACAGTCCTTAGCACAGATACGCAGTATTTT
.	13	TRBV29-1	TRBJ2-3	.	CSVPRRGTDTQYF	TGCAGCGTCCCGAGAAGGGGCACAGATACGCAGTATTTT
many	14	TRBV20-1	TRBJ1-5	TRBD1	CSARRTGNNQPQHF	TGCAGTGCTAGACGGACAGGGAACAATCAGCCCCAGCATTTT
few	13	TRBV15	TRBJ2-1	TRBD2	CATATSENNEQFF	TGTGCCACCGCGACTAGCGAAAACAATGAGCAGTTCTTC
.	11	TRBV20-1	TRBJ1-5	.	CSAEGGQPQHF	TGCAGTGCTGAGGGGGGTCAGCCCCAGCATTTT
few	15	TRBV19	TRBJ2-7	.	CASSIALEGAYEQYF	TGTGCCAGTAGTATAGCTCTGGAGGGGGCCTACGAGCAGTACTTC
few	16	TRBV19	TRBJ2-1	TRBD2	CASSTPTSGFYNEQFF	TGTGCCAGTAGTACTCCGACTAGCGGGTTCTACAATGAGCAGTTCTTC
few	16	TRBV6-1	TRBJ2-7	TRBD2	CASSGTSGGYSYEQYF	TGTGCCAGCAGTGGGACTAGCGGGGGCTACTCCTACGAGCAGTACTTC
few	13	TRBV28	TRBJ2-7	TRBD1	CASSWDRRDEQYF	TGTGCCAGCAGCTGGGACAGGAGAGACGAGCAGTACTTC
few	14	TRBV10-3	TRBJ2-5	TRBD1	CAISSGTGVETQYF	TGTGCCATCAGCTCCGGGACAGGGGTAGAGACCCAGTACTTC
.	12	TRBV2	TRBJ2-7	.	CASSVSDGEQYF	TGTGCCAGCAGTGTTTCGGACGGCGAGCAGTACTTC
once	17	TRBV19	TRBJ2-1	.	CASSIPVTGSSYNEQFF	TGTGCCAGTAGTATCCCAGTAACAGGGAGCTCCTACAATGAGCAGTTCTTC
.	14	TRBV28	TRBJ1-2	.	CASSPSAVIYGYTF	TGTGCCAGCAGCCCCTCGGCCGTTATCTATGGCTACACCTTC
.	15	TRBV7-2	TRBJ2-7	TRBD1	CASSFRTGPSYEQYF	TGTGCCAGCAGCTTCCGGACAGGCCCAAGCTACGAGCAGTACTTC
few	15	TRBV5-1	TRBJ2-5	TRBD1	CASSLGTGFQETQYF	TGCGCCAGCAGCTTGGGGACAGGGTTTCAAGAGACCCAGTACTTC
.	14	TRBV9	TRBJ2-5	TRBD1	CASSAGQGRETQYF	TGTGCCAGCAGCGCAGGACAGGGTCGAGAGACCCAGTACTTC